This TCR beta chain comes out of a study of graft-versus-host responses after intestinal transplantation. The overall study: Isolated intestinal, liver-intestinal, or multivisceral transplants had been given to the recipients. Every one of the recipients received anti-thymocyte globulin induction and afterwards took tacrolimus and steroids for 3 to 4 years.

Germline V lookup: CDR1 GTSNPN, CDR2 SVGIG (reference sequence). V was pared by 0 bases and J by 5 bases, with 14 bases between. The CDR3 totals 14 residues. As to this clone: Its specificity is not known.

Here immunoSEQ multiplex PCR was the method, and the copy in TCRdb shows in-frame clones only, minus some. The sample has more than 90,000 clones, more than 85% seen once. The input for sequencing was unstimulated CD8+ T cells sorted from spleen or lymph node cells, taken before transplant. This receptor was identified in a human donor who was the organ donor for an intestinal transplant. The chain carries TRBV30 and TRBJ2-7; D not resolved. CDR3: CAWSVLGVQDEQYF. In DNA form, the CDR3 reads TGTGCCTGGAGTGTACTTGGGGTCCAGGACGAGCAGTACTTC.